Below are 3 T cell receptor beta chains sequenced from a single sample in a study of T-cell memory formation after mild COVID-19. TCRdb re-analysed the 5' RACE reads in MiXCR, keeping a single row per CDR3 protein. Of more than 200,000 distinct CDR3 sequences in the sample, roughly 17% are singletons; the top ten hold around 3.7%. Sequencing was done on a sample of PBMCs or a T cell subset sorted from them (not recorded which). These receptors all stem from a young man who had mild COVID-19 (a few samples of this study predate the infection). Cell type and time point are not known.

The chain uses TRBV6-6 and TRBJ2-6, with D tentatively TRBD1 (7 bases). Germline CDR1 MNHNY, CDR2 SVGAGI (reference sequence). The ends were cut back, 5 bases at V and 0 bases at J, with 14 bases in the middle. The CDR3 consists of 17 residues. CDR3 in amino acids: CASSRAGGLSGANVLTF. DNA for the CDR3: TGTGCCAGCAGTAGGGCAGGGGGACTCTCTGGGGCCAACGTCCTGACTTTC.

In this sample, this clonotype turned up a few times. The J gene is TRBJ1-1, the V gene TRBV5-5; no clear D. Deletions cut 7 bases from V and 6 bases from J, with 13 bases between. The CDR3 runs 12 residues. Germline loops: CDR1 SGHKS, CDR2 YYEKEE (reference sequence). CDR3 residues: CASAVLMPEAFF. CDR3 DNA: TGTGCCAGCGCCGTTTTGATGCCTGAAGCTTTCTTT. Based on the CDR3 plus reference TRBV5-5 and TRBJ1-1, the full variable domain is DAGVTQSPTHLIKTRGQQVTLRCSPISGHKSVSWYQQVLGQGPQFIFQYYEKEERGRGNFPDRFSARQFPNYSSELNVNALLLGDSALYLCASAVLMPEAFFGQGTRLTVV.

This clonotype appeared many times. The chain employs TRBV20-1 and TRBJ2-5; tentatively, D is TRBD1 or TRBD2 (6 bases each). The CDR3 extends over 14 amino acids. Germline CDR1 is DFQATT and CDR2 is SNEGSKA (reference sequence). The V and J ends lost 5 bases and 0 bases respectively, with 13 bases between them. CDR3 in DNA: TGCAGTGCTCGGGGGCTATGGCACCAAGAGACCCAGTACTTC. Protein product: CSARGLWHQETQYF.